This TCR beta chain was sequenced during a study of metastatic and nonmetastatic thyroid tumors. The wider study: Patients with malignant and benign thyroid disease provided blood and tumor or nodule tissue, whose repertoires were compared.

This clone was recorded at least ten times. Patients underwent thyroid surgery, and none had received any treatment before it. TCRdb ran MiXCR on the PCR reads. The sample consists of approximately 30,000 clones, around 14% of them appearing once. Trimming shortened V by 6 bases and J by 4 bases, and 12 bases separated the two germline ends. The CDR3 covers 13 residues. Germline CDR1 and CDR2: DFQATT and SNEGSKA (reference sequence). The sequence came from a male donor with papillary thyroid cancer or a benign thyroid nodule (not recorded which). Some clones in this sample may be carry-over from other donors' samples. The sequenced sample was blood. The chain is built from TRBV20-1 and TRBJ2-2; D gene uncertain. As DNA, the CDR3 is TGCAGTGCCCAAATCGACGGCACCGGGGAGCTGTTTTTT. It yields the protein CSAQIDGTGELFF.